The 21 T cell receptor beta chains below come from one sample, sequenced in a study of blood T cell repertoires in COVID-19. Repertoires were generated with immunoSEQ multiplex PCR, while TCRdb's copy carries only in-frame clones and drops some. The sample contains 200,000 to 300,000 clones, about 86% of which appear only once. Material for sequencing was peripheral blood. These receptors were obtained from a young man with active or convalescent COVID-19.

The gene calls are TRBV30 and TRBJ1-2; 9 bases match TRBD1. This CDR3 contains 13 residues. V lost 8 bases and J lost 0; bases outside the gene matches: 4. The germline gives CDR1 GTSNPN, CDR2 SVGIG (reference sequence). For the CDR3, the DNA is TGTGCCCTTGGACAGGGGACTAACTATGGCTACACCTTC. Protein product: CALGQGTNYGYTF. The full variable domain, rest sourced from reference TRBV30 and TRBJ1-2, is SQTIHQWPATLVQPVGSPLSLECTVEGTSNPNLYWYRQAAGRGLQLLFYSVGIGQISSEVPQNLSASRPQDRQFILSSKKLLLSDSGFYLCALGQGTNYGYTFGSGTRLTVV.

The rearrangement joins TRBV6-5 to TRBJ2-7; tentative D call: TRBD1 (5 bases). V lost 6 bases and J 7 bases, leaving 16 bases between the germline ends. This CDR3 region has 13 residues. The V gene's germline CDR1 is MNHEY and CDR2 SVGAGI. CDR3 protein: CASRPLQGSEQYF. The CDR3 bases are TGTGCCAGCAGACCACTCCAGGGATCGGAGCAGTACTTC.

This clone has a handful of counts. The chain carries TRBV19 and TRBJ1-6; 7 bases are shared with TRBD1. The CDR3 sequence is 16 residues long. Trimming at V came to 5 bases and at J to 1 base, leaving 5 bases not matched to a gene. The germline CDR1 and CDR2 sequences are LNHDA and SQIVND (reference sequence). The CDR3 here is CASSVTGSSYNSPLHF. The CDR3 nucleotides read TGTGCCAGTAGTGTGACAGGGAGTTCCTATAATTCACCCCTCCACTTT.

The rearrangement uses TRBV9 and TRBJ1-2; D ambiguous. Trimming took 2 bases from V and 8 from J, leaving 19 bases between them. CDR3 length equals 15 residues. Germline V gene sequence: CDR1 SGDLS, CDR2 YYNGEE. The CDR3 loop is CASSVSTGGYGGYTF. Here the CDR3 DNA reads TGTGCCAGCAGCGTGAGTACCGGAGGGTACGGAGGCTACACCTTC.

Concerning this clone: Within the sample, other DNA sequences also encode this same CDR3. CDR3 amino acids: CASSSISGVNTGELFF. In DNA, the CDR3 is TGTGCCAGCAGCTCCATAAGCGGGGTGAACACCGGGGAGCTGTTTTTT. The rearrangement uses TRBV7-2 and TRBJ2-2; 7 positions match TRBD2. CDR3 length equals 16 residues. From germline, CDR1 is SGHTA and CDR2 FQGNSA. With 4 bases clipped from V and 1 base from J, the junction kept 6 bases outside the gene matches. The complete variable domain, with remaining parts taken from reference TRBV7-2 and TRBJ2-2, reads GAGVSQSPSNKVTEKGKDVELRCDPISGHTALYWYRQSLGQGLEFLIYFQGNSAPDKSGLPSDRFSAERTGGSVSTLTIQRTQQEDSAVYLCASSSISGVNTGELFFGEGSRLTVL.

This sequence joins TRBV5-4 and TRBJ2-7, with D maybe TRBD1 (6 bases). The length of the CDR3 is 14 residues. Germline V gives CDR1 SGHNT, CDR2 YYREEE (reference sequence). The V and J ends lost 3 bases and 0 bases respectively, with 10 bases between them. The CDR3 region is CASSYTGNSYEQYF. In DNA form, the CDR3 reads TGTGCCAGCAGCTACACAGGGAACTCCTACGAGCAGTACTTC.

As concerns this clone: The same CDR3 also results from other DNA sequences found in this sample. The rearrangement links TRBV18 to TRBJ1-3; 8 nucleotides line up with TRBD1. Per germline, CDR1 KGHSH and CDR2 LQKENI. This CDR3 has 14 amino acids. V dropped 3 bases and J dropped 2; count of bases not matched to a gene: 0. CDR3 amino acids: CASSPTGAGNTIYF. Here the CDR3 DNA reads TGTGCCAGCTCACCGACAGGGGCTGGAAACACCATATATTTT.

V usage is TRBV21-1 and J usage is TRBJ1-4. TRBV21-1 is recorded as a pseudogene. The CDR3 spans 15 residues. The CDR3 sequence is CASNEPGFKNEKLFF. The CDR3 bases are TGTGCCAGCAACGAGCCGGGTTTTAAGAATGAAAAACTGTTTTTT.

V and J are TRBV15 and TRBJ1-1; 7 bases agree with TRBD1. After removal of 5 bases from V and 4 bases from J, the junction contained 7 bases not matched to a gene. Germline assignment: CDR1 LNHNV and CDR2 YYDKDF (reference sequence). This CDR3 spans 14 amino acids. CDR3 DNA: TGTGCCACCAGCCCTGGGACAGTGAGCACTGAAGCTTTCTTT. It specifies CATSPGTVSTEAFF.

The CDR3 sequence: CASSKDRGTDTQYF. CDR3 in DNA: TGTGCCAGCAGTAAGGACAGGGGCACAGATACGCAGTATTTT. The V call is TRBV2, the J call TRBJ2-3; 8 bases match TRBD1. Losses at the gene ends were 5 bases for V and 1 base for J; bases not matched to a gene: 2. Germline V gene lookup returns CDR1 SNHLY and CDR2 FYNNEI. This CDR3 region has 14 residues.

The rearrangement links TRBV4-2 to TRBJ2-1; 7 positions agree with TRBD1. The V segment lost 0 bases and the J segment 6 bases; nucleotides outside the gene matches: 5. Germline V gene lookup returns CDR1 LGHNA and CDR2 YNFKEQ. The CDR3 is 15 residues long. The CDR3 loop is CASSQDRQGFNEQFF. CDR3 DNA sequence: TGTGCCAGCAGCCAAGATAGACAGGGCTTCAATGAGCAGTTCTTC.

The chain recombines TRBV9 with TRBJ1-2; D is uncertain. The CDR3 totals 12 residues. The V gene lost 2 bases and the J gene lost 2 bases, with 4 bases spanning the gap. Germline values: CDR1 SGDLS, CDR2 YYNGEE. The CDR3 region is CASSVQNYGYTF. The CDR3 bases are TGTGCCAGCAGCGTGCAGAACTATGGCTACACCTTC.

The chain has TRBV7-9 and TRBJ1-5; 7 nucleotides agree with TRBD1. The CDR3 runs 13 residues. Germline trimming cut 4 bases from V and 6 bases from J; bases unmatched to any gene: 3. Germline lookup yields CDR1 SEHNR and CDR2 FQNEAQ (reference sequence). CDR3 nucleotides: TGTGCCAGCAGCTATACAGGGGTTCAGCCCCAGCATTTT. Its protein product is CASSYTGVQPQHF.

This clone was counted only a few times. DNA of the CDR3: TGCGCCAGCAGCCAAGGGGGGACAGGGAACTATGGCTACACCTTC. This gives the protein CASSQGGTGNYGYTF. This chain joins TRBV4-1 and TRBJ1-2; 9 bases map to TRBD1. The germline gives CDR1 MGHRA, CDR2 YSYEKL. This CDR3 is built from 15 residues. With 1 base clipped from V and 2 bases from J, the junction kept 2 bases outside the gene matches.

This clone was detected only once. The rearrangement links TRBV4-1 to TRBJ1-4; D might be TRBD1 (6 bases). Trimming removed 5 bases from V and 8 bases from J, with 18 bases in between. The CDR3 spans 15 residues. Germline CDR1 reads MGHRA; CDR2 reads YSYEKL. CDR3 coding DNA: TGCGCCAGCAGCTCCCAGGGGCAGTTAGGAGAAAAACTGTTTTTT. This translates into CASSSQGQLGEKLFF.

The V and J genes are TRBV10-3 and TRBJ2-7; TRBD1 is a possible D gene (6 bases). The CDR3 is 13 amino acids. V lost 2 bases to trimming and J lost 5 bases, with 10 bases between them. The V gene's germline CDR1 is ENHRY and CDR2 SYGVKD. The CDR3 is CAISEMGADEQYF. CDR3 DNA sequence: TGTGCCATCAGTGAGATGGGGGCCGACGAGCAGTACTTC.

The chain is built from TRBV19 and TRBJ1-2, with 7 bases lining up with TRBD1. From germline, CDR1 is LNHDA and CDR2 SQIVND (reference sequence). The length of the CDR3 is 14 residues. With V trimmed by 8 bases and J by 4 bases, 10 bases remained unmatched. For the CDR3, the DNA is TGTGCCAGTCGATCCGACAGGGCAAGCTATGGCTACACCTTC. It is translated as CASRSDRASYGYTF.

The chain uses TRBV7-2 and TRBJ1-2, with 9 positions matching TRBD1. Germline CDR1 and CDR2: SGHTA and FQGNSA. The CDR3 sequence is 19 residues long. V trimming: 0 bases; J trimming: 3 bases; junction bases outside the gene matches: 14. The CDR3 nucleotides are TGTGCCAGCAGCTTAGCCCCCAGTCCCGGGACAGGGTTTGACTATGGCTACACCTTC. This encodes CASSLAPSPGTGFDYGYTF.

On this clone itself: Distinct nucleotide sequences in the sample also encode this CDR3. The chain carries TRBV6-5 and TRBJ1-6; no clear D gene. Germline lookup yields CDR1 MNHEY and CDR2 SVGAGI. The CDR3 runs 15 residues. With 0 bases removed from V and 4 bases from J, the gap between germline ends came to 7 bases. The CDR3 region has the DNA TGTGCCAGCAGTTACTCGACCGGGTATAATTCACCCCTCCACTTT. Protein product: CASSYSTGYNSPLHF.

This clone appeared once. This chain links TRBV5-1 with TRBJ2-1; 15 nucleotides match TRBD2. V trimming: 4 bases; J trimming: 0 bases; junction bases outside the gene matches: 5. Germline CDR1 reads SGHRS; CDR2 reads YFSETQ. The CDR3 consists of 18 residues. CDR3: CASSPGLAGGLSYNEQFF. The CDR3 DNA reads as TGCGCCAGCAGCCCGGGACTAGCGGGGGGCCTCTCCTACAATGAGCAGTTCTTC.

The rearrangement uses TRBV7-6 and TRBJ2-7, with TRBD1 matching over 8 bases. The CDR3 has 15 residues. Germline-derived CDR1 and CDR2 are SGHVS and FNYEAQ. Germline trimming cut 5 bases from V and 9 bases from J; bases unmatched to any gene: 15. This chain's CDR3 is CASSQNLDRAMVQYF. Here the CDR3 DNA reads TGTGCCAGCAGCCAGAATCTGGACAGGGCGATGGTGCAGTACTTC.